A single sample gave rise to the 9 T cell receptor beta chains below, sequenced in a study of cytomegalovirus exposure and HLA in healthy donors. The PCR had 60 Vbeta and 13 Jbeta primers. TCRdb keeps only in-frame clones here, not all; method: immunoSEQ multiplex PCR. The sample shows tens of thousands of clones, 65% to 85% of them seen only once. The sequenced sample consisted of PBMCs. Receptor source: a man younger than 30 in good health and CMV-seronegative.

The V call is TRBV29-1, the J call TRBJ1-6; a weak D match, TRBD1 (5 bases). This CDR3 comprises 13 residues. The germline CDR1 and CDR2 sequences are SQVTM and ANQGSEA. V lost 8 bases, J lost 10 bases, and 18 bases lay in between. The CDR3 DNA reads as TGCAGCATTCTTGTTCAGGGAGGATCACCCCTCCACTTT. It translates to CSILVQGGSPLHF.

This rearrangement joins TRBV7-2 to TRBJ1-1; 8 nucleotides agree with TRBD1. This CDR3 region has 15 residues. Germline assignment: CDR1 SGHTA and CDR2 FQGNSA. J lost 4 bases, V lost 3 bases, and 7 bases had no gene match. This CDR3 reads CASSLRDRSLTEAFF. CDR3 nucleotides: TGTGCCAGCAGCTTGAGGGACAGGTCCCTCACTGAAGCTTTCTTT.

The chain employs TRBV15 and TRBJ2-1; unclear D gene. CDR3 length: 14 residues. With 7 bases removed from V and 0 bases from J, the gap between germline ends came to 10 bases. In germline, CDR1 is LNHNV, CDR2 YYDKDF (reference sequence). CDR3 region: CATKIPSSYNEQFF. The CDR3 DNA is TGTGCCACCAAGATTCCGAGCTCCTACAATGAGCAGTTCTTC.

The chain employs TRBV7-6 and TRBJ1-2; TRBD1 matches at 8 bases. The CDR3 sequence is 13 residues long. Germline V gives CDR1 SGHVS, CDR2 FNYEAQ. V was clipped by 5 bases and J by 8 bases; unmatched bases: 7. The CDR3 bases are TGTGCCAGCAGCCCGACGACAGGGGAGGGCTACACCTTC. This translates into CASSPTTGEGYTF.

This chain uses TRBV11-2 with TRBJ2-2; TRBD2 agrees at 13 bases. Germline V CDR1 and CDR2: SGHAT, FQNNGV. This CDR3 region has 16 residues. J lost 6 bases, V lost 5 bases, and 6 bases had no gene match. CDR3 bases: TGTGCCAGCAGCCCCAGGACTAGCGGGAGCCCCGGGGAGCTGTTTTTT. Amino acids: CASSPRTSGSPGELFF. The full variable domain, with the rest looked up from reference TRBV11-2 and TRBJ2-2, is EAGVAQSPRYKIIEKRQSVAFWCNPISGHATLYWYQQILGQGPKLLIQFQNNGVVDDSQLPKDRFSAERLKGVDSTLKIQPAKLEDSAVYLCASSPRTSGSPGELFFGEGSRLTVL.

The V and J genes are TRBV5-1 and TRBJ2-7; D perhaps matches TRBD2 (6 bases). The CDR3 contains 15 residues. From germline, CDR1 is SGHRS and CDR2 YFSETQ. The ends were cut back, 4 bases at V and 2 bases at J, with 16 bases in the middle. The CDR3 loop is CASSQNGGTAYEQYF. In nucleotides, the CDR3 is TGCGCCAGCAGCCAAAATGGGGGGACCGCCTACGAGCAGTACTTC.

This chain uses TRBV25-1 with TRBJ1-1; possible D gene TRBD1, 5 bases. Germline CDR1 and CDR2: MGHDK and SYGVNS. The CDR3 spans 14 residues. V dropped 2 bases and J dropped 5 bases, with 12 bases sitting between them. The CDR3 coding sequence is TGTGCCAGCAGTGAAGGTAATGGGGGGACTGAAGCTTTCTTT. Translation gives CASSEGNGGTEAFF.

V usage is TRBV2 and J usage is TRBJ1-1; D is unresolved. This CDR3 is 14 amino acids long. CDR1 and CDR2 (germline): SNHLY, FYNNEI. V shed 6 bases and J shed 6 bases, with 17 bases lying between them. The CDR3 loop reads CASRSRSLEAEAFF. DNA for the CDR3: TGTGCCAGCAGGAGTCGAAGTTTGGAGGCTGAAGCTTTCTTT.

The chain uses TRBV6-1 and TRBJ1-5; D might be TRBD1 (6 bases). Germline V lookup: CDR1 MNHNS, CDR2 SASEGT. The CDR3 is made up of 13 amino acids. V lost 5 bases and J 4 bases, leaving 9 bases between the germline ends. The CDR3 protein is CASSKDRNQPQHF. The CDR3 coding sequence is TGTGCCAGCAGTAAAGACAGGAATCAGCCCCAGCATTTT.